The present T cell receptor beta chain was sequenced within a study of blood T cells in healthy people across ages (dated by TCRdb to 2014 to 2015). Broadly, across the study: Template switching captured roughly one uniquely barcoded TCR beta cDNA molecule per two T cells in model experiments. To track age-related changes in TCR beta repertoire diversity, the study relied on deep sequencing normalized with unique cDNA molecular identifiers. Donors were grouped into four age groups: young (average approximately 15 years), middle-aged (39), aged (approximately 58) and long-lived (just over 80). To avoid experimental bias, donors of different ages were randomly spread across the sequencing lanes. Using the same blood draw, the study looked at two additional independent replicas of 1 million unique cDNA reads for two donors, one aged 18 to 29 and the other aged 80 or older. The full study reports these points: Compared with the aged group, the long-lived group had more naive CD4+ T cells, fewer expanded clones and increased TCR diversity, a pattern suggesting age selection. Observed TCR beta diversity correlated strongly with the percentage of naive T cells measured by flow cytometry. Since profiling was done on bulk unsorted PBMCs, naive and antigen-experienced compartments could not be conclusively compared. As age increased, observed TCR beta diversity per million T cells dropped in a roughly linear way, and a significant reduction was already evident by age 40. Because the CMV infection status of the donors was unknown, age-related changes in expanded clonotypes may potentially have been confounded. Estimates of total diversity from one million sequenced T cells were regarded as lower bounds and underestimates.

The donors were roughly 39 Caucasian individuals from Russia, aged roughly 6 to 90 years, who were systemically healthy. About 10 milliliters of peripheral blood were collected from each donor into EDTA-treated Vacutainer tubes. PBMCs were isolated by Ficoll-Paque density-gradient centrifugation, with at least 6 million obtained per sample. Total RNA was extracted from PBMCs with Trizol reagent, with at least 5.5 micrograms obtained per sample. The percentages of naive CD45RAhigh/CD27high T cells were determined by flow cytometry on a PBMC aliquot from every donor. Comment on this clonotype: The antigen this receptor binds is unknown. An end of the junction does not agree with germline; a read error may underlie this.

Libraries were prepared through 5' RACE. A second PCR of about 7 to 12 cycles was performed with a sample-barcoded 5' primer and a J-beta primer mix. Each TCR beta cDNA molecule received a unique molecular identifier from a template-switch 5' adaptor carrying 12 random nucleotides. At least 2.5 million CDR3-containing paired-end reads were obtained from each sample. First-strand cDNA was synthesized from all RNA with the Mint cDNA synthesis kit, primed by a TRBC-specific oligonucleotide. All cDNA was treated with uracil-DNA glycosylase and then went through a first 18-cycle PCR with the universal primers M1SS and BC2_uni_R. Turning to the authors' computational methods: For normalization, 1 million high-quality reads, each with a distinct molecular identifier, were randomly selected from each sample. Instead of being binned into consensus sequences, reads that shared molecular identifiers were thrown out. MiTCR, set to a Q25 quality threshold and the strictest error-elimination algorithm, was used for CDR3 identification, clonotype clustering and error correction. Lower-bound total TCR beta diversity was estimated with a nonparametric unseen species model using Euler transformation. In TCRdb, the public reads were trimmed at Q25 with fastp and aligned with MiXCR, with productive beta chains retained. Each record represents a unique CDR3 protein, reported with the most common genes and DNA among its rows. TCRdb, not the original authors, processed these V and J calls. The sample records approximately 1,700,000 distinct CDR3 sequences, about 39% of which are singletons. The ten largest clones represent about 21% of the sample.

The CDR3, cysteine through phenylalanine, is 16 amino acids long. Of the read, only the CDR3 DNA is kept; its 48 bases are in frame from base 1. Sequences LGHNA (CDR1) and YSLEER (CDR2) are obtained from the germline V gene. This receptor was taken from a human donor in good health. Material: blood. Rearrangement joined TRBV4-3 to TRBJ2-1; a stretch of 8 junction bases matches TRBD2. CDR3 reads: CTSSQDQGTSLNEQFF. The nucleotide sequence is TGCACCAGCAGCCAAGATCAAGGGACTAGTCTGAATGAGCAGTTCTTC.